The entry below gives a single T cell receptor (beta chain) sequence along with its context. Its antigen is unidentified. This sample stems from a study of cytomegalovirus exposure and HLA in healthy donors. Study-level information: Tens of millions of unique TCR sequences came from HLA-typed donors in an early release. Of all 360 or so donors who were genotyped, roughly 81% belonged to the Caucasian-associated ancestry cluster. Whole-study results and caveats: Common viral pathogens seemed, in a later analysis, to connect with several of the most significant clusters. TRBV6-2, TRBV6-3 and other indistinguishable V segments were excluded.

The study ran its PCR with 60 Vbeta and 13 Jbeta primers. Clones were sequenced by immunoSEQ multiplex PCR, and TCRdb holds only the in-frame ones, with some missing. This table has about 180,000 clones, approximately 81% appearing once. The CDR3 spans 16 residues. V lost 5 bases and J lost 5; bases outside the gene matches: 11. Germline loops: CDR1 LNHDA, CDR2 SQIVND (reference sequence). This chain links TRBV19 with TRBJ2-1, with 8 bases identical to TRBD2. The source material was PBMCs. The receptor was derived from a male donor in good health and CMV-seronegative. Here the CDR3 reads CASSPKLAAFDNEQFF. Written as DNA, the CDR3 is TGTGCCAGTAGTCCGAAACTAGCGGCCTTCGACAATGAGCAGTTCTTC.